The text below deals with one T cell receptor beta chain. The antigen it binds to is not known. Base qualities were left out, and no much larger clone turns up one base away. The CDR3, cysteine through phenylalanine, is 15 amino acids long. The entry retains the CDR3 DNA only, 45 bases that are in frame from base 1. For CDR1 and CDR2, the germline V gene lists LGHNT and FRNRAP. Trimming takes 1 base from V and 1 base from J, and the germline ends sit 10 bases apart. The source of the sample is a study of shared clonotypes between healthy human individuals (dated by TCRdb to 2020 to 2021). In the study overall: A couple of women and a few men aged 18 to 49 years were included in the cohort. For each donor, CD4 naive and CD4 memory were each given three plates, CD8 naive was given two plates, and CD8 memory was given one plate. To estimate repertoire size and how much clonotypes are shared between individuals, the study performed deep sequencing of blood TCR repertoires from about 5 healthy adults. Libraries were prepared and TCR repertoires were sequenced by different laboratories using diverse techniques, in order to increase sequencing depth and limit assay-specific biases. Between about 0.85 and 9.5 billion PBMCs per donor were obtained by leukapheresis.

TCR CDR3 regions were amplified from genomic DNA by multiplex PCR using the deep immunoSEQ assay. Genomic DNA extracted from each cell subset was distributed evenly over all wells of several immunoSEQ 96-well plates, and each plate served as one replicate. For sorted subsets, 200 to 250 ng genomic DNA, equal to tens of thousands of T cell genomes, was loaded into each replicate PCR. The purified libraries were quantified using a Qubit 3.0 fluorometer, sized with a Bioanalyzer 2100, and then quantified again using the KAPA Library Quantification kit. Every immunoSEQ 96-well plate was sequenced on a dedicated single-read 150-cycle Illumina NextSeq 550 flow cell. Turning to the authors' computational methods: Because only junctional sequences without quality scores were contained in the immunoSEQ output, filtering matching that applied to full-length reads could not be performed. To assign V/J genes and CDR3, sequences were annotated against IMGT germline references using PyIR, a Python wrapper for IgBLAST v1.9. Reads were filtered out if the reads had weak V/J assignments (E-value above 1e-6), no CDR3, stop codons, out-of-frame junctions, or ambiguous translated residues. V3J clonotypes were defined by identical inferred V gene, J gene, and CDR3 amino acid sequence. To compute the percentage overlap between repertoires, the number of shared unique clonotypes was divided by the size of the smaller repertoire. Richness of each repertoire was evaluated using RTK rarefaction, the Chao1 estimator, and Recon v2.1 estimates of unobserved clonotypes. Generation probabilities were computed with OLGA for all TCRbeta clonotypes obtained by the gDNA method from several donors. In its TCRdb copy, this immuneACCESS table keeps in-frame sequences only and misses some clones. Where compared with another copy, unresolved V genes explain less than half of these, and the others have no known cause. V and J calls and clone size follow that table, whereas D and trimming were derived from the DNA. The sample profile shows 2 million to 2.5 million clones; just over 90% of them were found once. The ten largest make up approximately 0.4% of the sample.

The donors were healthy, HIV-negative adults with no recently reported acute infections or vaccinations. Only Caucasian adults living in Nashville, Tennessee, USA were represented among the donors. Magnetic negative selection was used to enrich CD4+ T cells, after which naive cells were positively selected on CD45RA and the negative fraction became the memory subset. Blood was obtained by leukapheresis, after which PBMCs were separated by Ficoll-Histopaque density gradient centrifugation and cryopreserved in liquid nitrogen vapor phase. Purity and quantity of every magnetically sorted T cell population were checked by analytical flow cytometry. Each sorted fraction had its genomic DNA isolated and then quantified by UV absorbance on a Nanodrop 2000c. General study outcomes and caveats: Only blood was sampled, and tissue TCR repertoires likely differ from those in blood. The small number of donors limited the genetic and exposure-history diversity represented. Across a few donors, approximately 4.6% of naive CD4, roughly 3.4% of naive CD8, 2% to 2.5% of memory CD4, and 0.3% to 0.45% of memory CD8 clonotypes were shared. Clonotypes shared by all four sorted-subset donors showed higher generation probabilities than non-shared clonotypes. Pairwise subsampling indicated that sequencing depth was expected to affect the degree of clonotype sharing among donors. Naive subsets generally had larger estimated clonotype richness than memory subsets. Even with the large sequencing depth, rarefaction of the sorted-subset datasets indicated that sequencing was incomplete.

The V and J genes are TRBV12-5 and TRBJ1-1, with the D gene not confidently named. The specimen sequenced was naive CD4+ T cells from PBMCs. What this sample's cell subset or site label stands for: CD45RA+ positively selected. This sequence originates from a man younger than 35 in good health. Some clones in this sample may be carry-over from other donors' samples. The sequenced DNA is TGTGCTAGTGGTTTGGACGCCTCGGCGAACACTGAAGCTTTCTTT. It translates to CASGLDASANTEAFF.